This T cell receptor beta chain was documented in a study of blood T cell repertoires in COVID-19 (dated by TCRdb to the early 2020s). Context from the whole study: The collaborator samples originated in the United States, Italy and Spain and spanned the acute and convalescent phases of COVID-19. The prospective study material was composed of cDNA or gDNA derived from T cells, B-cell-depleted T cells, or PBMCs. The repertoires were made available in a free public database intended to serve as a resource for research on the immune response to SARS-CoV-2. Where available, HLA class I and class II types were obtained from metadata supplied by the sample provider rather than from assay-based typing. The samples were drawn from two sources: the first 160 participants of the ongoing ImmuneRACE study, and about 1,300 subjects contributed by 6 global collaborators. Sample metadata almost always included a de-identified subject ID, COVID-19 status, age in years and sex. Subjects who had been exposed to COVID-19, were actively infected with it, or had recovered from it provided the deeply sampled blood TCRbeta repertoires that made up the dataset.

Each collaborating institution followed its own protocols to collect whole blood in K2EDTA tubes. For TCRbeta analysis, collaborator samples were shipped as frozen whole blood, as isolated PBMCs, or as DNA extracted from either sample type. Turning to this clone: Its recognized antigen is unknown. Base qualities were left out, and no much larger clone turns up one base away.

Reading from cysteine to phenylalanine, the CDR3 counts 14 amino acids. Only the CDR3 DNA stays, 42 bases, in frame from base 1. Trimming at the junction amounts to 0 bases on V and 2 bases on J, and the germline ends lie 8 bases apart. The germline V gene encodes CDR1 MNHEY and CDR2 SVGAGI. TCRbeta CDR3 regions were amplified from genomic DNA using the immunoSEQ Assay, a bias-controlled multiplex PCR. From the authors' description of their analysis: The number of nucleated cells in each sample was estimated by amplification of reference gene primers within the assay. Sequence reads were collapsed and filtered to measure the absolute abundance of every unique TCRbeta CDR3 rearrangement. For each sample, productive Simpson clonality was calculated as the square root of Simpson's diversity index across productive rearrangements. This is the immuneACCESS table as TCRdb keeps it, with only in-frame sequences that have V and J called. A part of the clones is gone; compared with another copy, unresolved V genes explain less than half, and the rest is unexplained. V and J calls and clone size are copied from that table; D and trimming were computed from the DNA. This sample gives tens of thousands of clones in total; roughly 85% of them show up just once. The top ten hold 3.8% of the sample.

Broader findings and caveats from the paper: Clinical and demographic metadata were provided uncurated, with the amount varying by source and participant.

The sample consisted of peripheral blood. This clonotype originated in a man between 60 and 75 years old with acute or convalescent COVID-19. This chain joins TRBV6-5 to TRBJ2-7, with a weak D call of TRBD1 (5 bases match). CDR3 protein: CASSYSDTTYEQYF. The nucleotides are TGTGCCAGCAGTTACTCGGACACTACCTACGAGCAGTACTTC.